This T cell receptor beta chain was recorded in a study of shared clonotypes between healthy human individuals. Measured with immunoSEQ multiplex PCR; TCRdb has only the in-frame clones, and not every one. The sample carries some 2,400,000 clones, about 94% recorded once. Germline lookup yields CDR1 SQVTM and CDR2 ANQGSEA. The V and J ends lost 6 bases and 8 bases respectively, with 16 bases between them. This CDR3 spans 12 amino acids. The chain combines TRBV29-1 with TRBJ1-2; no clear D gene. The sequencing sample was made of naive CD4+ T cells sorted from blood. Specified subset: CD45RA+ positively selected. The clonotype comes from a man younger than 35 in good health. The CDR3 DNA follows: TGCAGCGTGGGCTTAGGGCCGGCCGGCTACACCTTC. It specifies CSVGLGPAGYTF.